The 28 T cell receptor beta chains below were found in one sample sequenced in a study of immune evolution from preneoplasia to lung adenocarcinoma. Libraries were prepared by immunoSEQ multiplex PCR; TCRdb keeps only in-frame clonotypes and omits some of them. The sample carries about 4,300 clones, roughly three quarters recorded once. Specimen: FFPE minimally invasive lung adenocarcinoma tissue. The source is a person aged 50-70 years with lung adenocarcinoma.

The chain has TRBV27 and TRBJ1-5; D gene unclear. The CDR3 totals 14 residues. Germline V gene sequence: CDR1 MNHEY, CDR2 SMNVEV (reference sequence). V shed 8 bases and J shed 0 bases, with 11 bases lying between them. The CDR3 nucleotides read TGTGCCAGCCACCAAACCAATAGCAATCAGCCCCAGCATTTT. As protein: CASHQTNSNQPQHF.

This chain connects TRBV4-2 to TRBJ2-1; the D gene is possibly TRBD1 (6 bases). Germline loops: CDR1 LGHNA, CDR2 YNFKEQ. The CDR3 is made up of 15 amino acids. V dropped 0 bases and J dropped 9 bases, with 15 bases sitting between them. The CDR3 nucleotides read TGTGCCAGCAGCCAAGATACAGGGTCGACGGGTGAGCAGTTCTTC. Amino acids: CASSQDTGSTGEQFF.

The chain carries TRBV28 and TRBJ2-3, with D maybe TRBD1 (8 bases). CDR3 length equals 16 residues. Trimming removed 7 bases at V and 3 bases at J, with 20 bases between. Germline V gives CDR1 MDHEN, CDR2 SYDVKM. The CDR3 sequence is CASTPLGQGGTDTQYF. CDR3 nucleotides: TGTGCCAGCACTCCCCTCGGACAGGGAGGGACAGATACGCAGTATTTT. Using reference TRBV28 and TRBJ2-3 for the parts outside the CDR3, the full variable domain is DVKVTQSSRYLVKRTGEKVFLECVQDMDHENMFWYRQDPGLGLRLIYFSYDVKMKEKGDIPEGYSVSREKKERFSLILESASTNQTSMYLCASTPLGQGGTDTQYFGPGTRLTVL.

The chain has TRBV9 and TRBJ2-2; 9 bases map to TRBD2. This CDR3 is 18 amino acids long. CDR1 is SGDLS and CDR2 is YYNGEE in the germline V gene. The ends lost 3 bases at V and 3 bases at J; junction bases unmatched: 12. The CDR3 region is CASSALRGGRDYTGELFF. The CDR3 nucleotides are TGTGCCAGCAGCGCCCTGCGGGGGGGGAGGGACTACACCGGGGAGCTGTTTTTT.

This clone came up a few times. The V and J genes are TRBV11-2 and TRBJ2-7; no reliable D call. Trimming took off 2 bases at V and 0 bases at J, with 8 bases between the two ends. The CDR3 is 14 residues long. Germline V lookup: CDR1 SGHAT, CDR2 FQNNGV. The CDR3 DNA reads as TGTGCCAGCAGCTTATCCAGGAGCTCCTACGAGCAGTACTTC. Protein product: CASSLSRSSYEQYF.

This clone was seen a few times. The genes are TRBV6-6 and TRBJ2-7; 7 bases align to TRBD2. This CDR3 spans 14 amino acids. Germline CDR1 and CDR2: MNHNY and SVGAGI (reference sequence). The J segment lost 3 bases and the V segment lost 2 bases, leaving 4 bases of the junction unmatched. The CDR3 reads CASSYPGLNYEQYF. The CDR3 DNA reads TGTGCCAGCAGTTACCCGGGACTAAACTACGAGCAGTACTTC.

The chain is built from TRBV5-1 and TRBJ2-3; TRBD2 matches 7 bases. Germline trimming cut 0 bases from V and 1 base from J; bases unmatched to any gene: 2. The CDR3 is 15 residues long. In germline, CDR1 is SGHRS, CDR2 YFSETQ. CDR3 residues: CASSLASGGTDTQYF. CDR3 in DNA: TGCGCCAGCAGCTTGGCTAGCGGTGGCACAGATACGCAGTATTTT.

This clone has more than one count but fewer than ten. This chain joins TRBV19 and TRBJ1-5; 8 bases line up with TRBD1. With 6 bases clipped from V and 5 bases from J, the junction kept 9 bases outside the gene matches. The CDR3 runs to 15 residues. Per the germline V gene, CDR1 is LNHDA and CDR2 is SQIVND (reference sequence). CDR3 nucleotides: TGTGCCAGTAGCTCCGAGACAGGGGTTGATCAGCCCCAGCATTTT. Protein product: CASSSETGVDQPQHF.

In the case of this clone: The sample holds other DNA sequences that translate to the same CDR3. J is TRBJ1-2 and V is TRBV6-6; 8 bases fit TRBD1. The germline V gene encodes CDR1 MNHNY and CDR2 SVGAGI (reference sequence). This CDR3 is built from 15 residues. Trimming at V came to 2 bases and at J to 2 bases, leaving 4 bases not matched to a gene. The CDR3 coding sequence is TGTGCCAGCAGTTACGAAGGGACAGGCAACTATGGCTACACCTTC. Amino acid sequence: CASSYEGTGNYGYTF.

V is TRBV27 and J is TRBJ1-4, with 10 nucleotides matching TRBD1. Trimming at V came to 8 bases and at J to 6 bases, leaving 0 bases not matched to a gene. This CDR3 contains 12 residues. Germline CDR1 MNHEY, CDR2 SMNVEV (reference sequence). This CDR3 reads CASGTGDEKLFF. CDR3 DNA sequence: TGTGCCAGCGGGACAGGGGATGAAAAACTGTTTTTT.

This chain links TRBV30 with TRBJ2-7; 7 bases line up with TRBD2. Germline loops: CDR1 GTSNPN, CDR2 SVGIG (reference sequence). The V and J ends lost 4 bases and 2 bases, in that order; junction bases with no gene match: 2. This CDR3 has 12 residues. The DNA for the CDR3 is TGTGCCTGGATGGGAGGGACCTACGAGCAGTACTTC. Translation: CAWMGGTYEQYF.

CDR3 region: CASSVDFRDDEQYF. The CDR3, as DNA: TGTGCCAGCAGCGTAGACTTTCGAGACGACGAGCAGTACTTC. The chain combines TRBV9 with TRBJ2-7; D remains unclear. The CDR3 is 14 amino acids. Germline CDR1 is SGDLS and CDR2 is YYNGEE. The ends were cut back, 0 bases at V and 5 bases at J, with 12 bases in the middle.

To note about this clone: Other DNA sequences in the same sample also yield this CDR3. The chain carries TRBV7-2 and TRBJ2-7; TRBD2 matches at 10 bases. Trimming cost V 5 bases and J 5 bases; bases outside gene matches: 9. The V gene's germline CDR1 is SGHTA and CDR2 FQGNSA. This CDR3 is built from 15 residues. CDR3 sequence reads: CASSQGSSGSDEQYF. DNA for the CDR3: TGTGCCAGCAGCCAAGGCTCTAGCGGGAGTGACGAGCAGTACTTC.

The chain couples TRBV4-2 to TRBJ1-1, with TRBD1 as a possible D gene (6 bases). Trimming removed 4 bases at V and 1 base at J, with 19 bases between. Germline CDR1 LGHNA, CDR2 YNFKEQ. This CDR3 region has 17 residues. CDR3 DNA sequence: TGTGCCAGCAGCCCGAATTCAGGGGAGGGGTGGAACACTGAAGCTTTCTTT. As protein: CASSPNSGEGWNTEAFF.

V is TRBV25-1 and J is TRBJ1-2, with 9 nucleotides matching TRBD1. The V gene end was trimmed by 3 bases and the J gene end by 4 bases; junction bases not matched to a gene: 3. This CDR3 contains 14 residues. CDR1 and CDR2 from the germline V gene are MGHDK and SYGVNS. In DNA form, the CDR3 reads TGTGCCAGCAGTGATACAGGGGGCTTCTATGGCTACACCTTC. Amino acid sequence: CASSDTGGFYGYTF.

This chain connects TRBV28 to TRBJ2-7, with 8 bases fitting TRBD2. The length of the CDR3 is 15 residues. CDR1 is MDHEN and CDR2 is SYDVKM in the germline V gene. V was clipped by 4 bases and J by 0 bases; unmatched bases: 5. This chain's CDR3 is CASSSAGGTSYEQYF. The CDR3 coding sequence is TGTGCCAGCAGTTCGGCGGGAGGCACCTCCTACGAGCAGTACTTC.

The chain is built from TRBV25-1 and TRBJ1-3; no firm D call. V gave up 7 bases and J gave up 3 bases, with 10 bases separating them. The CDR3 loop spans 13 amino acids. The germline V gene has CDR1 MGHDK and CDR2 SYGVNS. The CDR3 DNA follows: TGTGCCAGCATGAGCGGAGGTGGAAACACCATATATTTT. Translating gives CASMSGGGNTIYF.

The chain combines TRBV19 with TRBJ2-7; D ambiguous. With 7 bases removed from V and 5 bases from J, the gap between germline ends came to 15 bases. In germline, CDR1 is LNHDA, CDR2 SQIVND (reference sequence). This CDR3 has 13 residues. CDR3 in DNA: TGTGCCAGTAACCTGCTCCCTGGGCACGAGCAGTACTTC. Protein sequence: CASNLLPGHEQYF.

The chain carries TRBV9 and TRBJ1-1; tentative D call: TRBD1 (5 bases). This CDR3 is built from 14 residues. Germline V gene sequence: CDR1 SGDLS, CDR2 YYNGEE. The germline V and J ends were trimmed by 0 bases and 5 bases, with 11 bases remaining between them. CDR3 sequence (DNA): TGTGCCAGCAGCGTAGGAGGGGAAGGGACTGAAGCTTTCTTT. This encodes CASSVGGEGTEAFF.

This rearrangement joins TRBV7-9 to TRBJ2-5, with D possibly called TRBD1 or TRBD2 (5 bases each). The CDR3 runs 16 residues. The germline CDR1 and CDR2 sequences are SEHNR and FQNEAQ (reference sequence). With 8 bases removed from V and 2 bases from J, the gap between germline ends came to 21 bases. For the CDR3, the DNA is TGTGCCAGCTCTACCCCAAGGGGACGTGGACAAGAGACCCAGTACTTC. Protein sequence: CASSTPRGRGQETQYF.

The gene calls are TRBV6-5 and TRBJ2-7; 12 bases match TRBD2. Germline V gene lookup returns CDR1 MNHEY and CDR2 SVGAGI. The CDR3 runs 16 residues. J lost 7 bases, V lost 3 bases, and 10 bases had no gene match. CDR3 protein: CASSYRSSGRAREQYF. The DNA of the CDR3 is TGTGCCAGCAGTTATAGGTCTAGCGGGAGGGCCCGAGAGCAGTACTTC.

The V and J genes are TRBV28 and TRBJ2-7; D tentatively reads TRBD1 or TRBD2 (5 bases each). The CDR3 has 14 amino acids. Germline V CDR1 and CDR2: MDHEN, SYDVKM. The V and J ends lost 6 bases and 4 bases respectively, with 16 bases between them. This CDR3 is CASRKTGGLYEQYF. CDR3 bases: TGTGCCAGCAGGAAAACAGGCGGGCTGTACGAGCAGTACTTC. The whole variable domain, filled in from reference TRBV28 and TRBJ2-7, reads DVKVTQSSRYLVKRTGEKVFLECVQDMDHENMFWYRQDPGLGLRLIYFSYDVKMKEKGDIPEGYSVSREKKERFSLILESASTNQTSMYLCASRKTGGLYEQYFGPGTRLTVT.

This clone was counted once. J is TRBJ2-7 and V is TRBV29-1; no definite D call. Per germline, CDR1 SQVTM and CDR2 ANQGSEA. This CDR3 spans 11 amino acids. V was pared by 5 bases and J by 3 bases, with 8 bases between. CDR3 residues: CSVLGNYEQYF. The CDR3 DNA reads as TGCAGCGTTCTGGGCAACTACGAGCAGTACTTC.

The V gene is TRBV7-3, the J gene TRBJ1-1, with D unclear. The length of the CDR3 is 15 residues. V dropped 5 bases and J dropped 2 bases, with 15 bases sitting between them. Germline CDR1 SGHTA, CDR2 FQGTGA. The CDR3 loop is CASSQAGGKNTEAFF. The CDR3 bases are TGTGCCAGCAGCCAGGCCGGCGGGAAAAACACTGAAGCTTTCTTT.

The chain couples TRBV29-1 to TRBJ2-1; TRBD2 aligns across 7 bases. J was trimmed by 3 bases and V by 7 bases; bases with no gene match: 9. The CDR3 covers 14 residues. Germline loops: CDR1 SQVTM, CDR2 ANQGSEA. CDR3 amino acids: CSAKTTSDYNEQFF. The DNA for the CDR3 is TGCAGCGCCAAAACAACTAGCGACTACAATGAGCAGTTCTTC.

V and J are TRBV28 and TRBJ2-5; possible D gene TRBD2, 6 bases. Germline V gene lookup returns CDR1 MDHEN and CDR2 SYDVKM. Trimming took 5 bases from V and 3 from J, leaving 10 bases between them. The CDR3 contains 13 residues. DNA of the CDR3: TGTGCCAGCAGTCCAATAGCGGAAGAGACCCAGTACTTC. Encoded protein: CASSPIAEETQYF.

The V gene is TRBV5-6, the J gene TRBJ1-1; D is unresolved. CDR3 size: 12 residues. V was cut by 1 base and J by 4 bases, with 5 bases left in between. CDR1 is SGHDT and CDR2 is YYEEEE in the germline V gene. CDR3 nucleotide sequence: TGTGCCAGCAGCTTGCTGGTCACTGAAGCTTTCTTT. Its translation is CASSLLVTEAFF.

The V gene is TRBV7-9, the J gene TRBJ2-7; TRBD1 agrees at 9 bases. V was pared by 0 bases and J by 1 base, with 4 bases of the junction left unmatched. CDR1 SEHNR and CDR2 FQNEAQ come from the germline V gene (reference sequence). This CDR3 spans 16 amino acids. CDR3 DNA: TGTGCCAGCAGCTTAGCCAGCGGGACAGGGTCCTACGAGCAGTACTTC. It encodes CASSLASGTGSYEQYF.